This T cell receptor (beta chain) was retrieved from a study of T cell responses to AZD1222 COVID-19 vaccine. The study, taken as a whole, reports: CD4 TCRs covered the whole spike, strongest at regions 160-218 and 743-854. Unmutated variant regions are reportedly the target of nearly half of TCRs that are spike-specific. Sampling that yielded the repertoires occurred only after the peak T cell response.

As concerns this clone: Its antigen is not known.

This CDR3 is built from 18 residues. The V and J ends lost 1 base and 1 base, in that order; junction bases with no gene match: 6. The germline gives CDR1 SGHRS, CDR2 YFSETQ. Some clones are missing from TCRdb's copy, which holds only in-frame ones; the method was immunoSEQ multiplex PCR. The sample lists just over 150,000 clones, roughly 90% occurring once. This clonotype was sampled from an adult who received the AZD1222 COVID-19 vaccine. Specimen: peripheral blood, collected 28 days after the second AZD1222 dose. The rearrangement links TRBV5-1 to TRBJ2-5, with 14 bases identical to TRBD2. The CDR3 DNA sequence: TGCGCCAGCAGCTTGACCGGGACTAGCGGGGGACTCCAAGAGACCCAGTACTTC. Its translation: CASSLTGTSGGLQETQYF.